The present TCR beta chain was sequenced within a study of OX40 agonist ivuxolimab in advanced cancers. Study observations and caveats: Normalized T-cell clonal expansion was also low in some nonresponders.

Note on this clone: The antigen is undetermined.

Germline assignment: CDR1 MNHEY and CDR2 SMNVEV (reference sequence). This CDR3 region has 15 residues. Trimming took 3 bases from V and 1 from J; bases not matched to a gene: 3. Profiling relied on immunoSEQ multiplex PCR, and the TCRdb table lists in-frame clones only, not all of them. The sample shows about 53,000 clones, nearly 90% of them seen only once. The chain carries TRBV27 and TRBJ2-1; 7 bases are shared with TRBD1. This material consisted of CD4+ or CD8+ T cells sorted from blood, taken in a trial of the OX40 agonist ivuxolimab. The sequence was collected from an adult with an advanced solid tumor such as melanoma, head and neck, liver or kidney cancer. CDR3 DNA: TGTGCCAGCAGTTTCGGGGACAGATCCTACAATGAGCAGTTCTTC. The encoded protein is CASSFGDRSYNEQFF.